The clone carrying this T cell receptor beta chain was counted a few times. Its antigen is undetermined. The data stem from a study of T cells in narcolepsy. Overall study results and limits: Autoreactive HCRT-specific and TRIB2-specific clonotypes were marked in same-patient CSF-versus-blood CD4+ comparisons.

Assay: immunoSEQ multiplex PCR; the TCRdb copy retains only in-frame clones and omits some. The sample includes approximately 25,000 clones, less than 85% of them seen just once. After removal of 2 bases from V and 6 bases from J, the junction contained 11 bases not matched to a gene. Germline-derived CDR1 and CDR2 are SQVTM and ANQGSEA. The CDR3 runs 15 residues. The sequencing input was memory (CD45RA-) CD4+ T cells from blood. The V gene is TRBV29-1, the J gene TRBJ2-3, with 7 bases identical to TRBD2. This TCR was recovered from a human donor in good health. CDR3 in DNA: TGCAGCGTTGAATGGTGGGGGGGGAGGATGGATACGCAGTATTTT. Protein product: CSVEWWGGRMDTQYF.